This T cell receptor beta chain was captured by sequencing in a study of graft-versus-host responses after intestinal transplantation. Study information: Recipients obtained multivisceral, liver-intestinal, or isolated intestinal transplants.

To note about this clone: Its antigen is not known.

This CDR3 has 16 amino acids. Per the germline V gene, CDR1 is SQVTM and CDR2 is ANQGSEA. Unmatched junction bases numbered 15, after V lost 5 bases and J lost 8 bases. Sequencing used immunoSEQ multiplex PCR; TCRdb keeps in-frame clones, though not all of them. The sample shows under 150,000 clones, 85% to 95% of them seen only once. The sequences come from unstimulated CD8+ T cells sorted from spleen or lymph node cells, collected before intestinal transplant. The chain uses TRBV29-1 and TRBJ2-1; 10 bases match TRBD1. The receptor was isolated from a human donor who received an intestinal transplant. The CDR3: CSVMETGGIQVDEQFF. In DNA, the CDR3 is TGCAGCGTTATGGAGACAGGGGGCATTCAGGTGGATGAGCAGTTCTTC.